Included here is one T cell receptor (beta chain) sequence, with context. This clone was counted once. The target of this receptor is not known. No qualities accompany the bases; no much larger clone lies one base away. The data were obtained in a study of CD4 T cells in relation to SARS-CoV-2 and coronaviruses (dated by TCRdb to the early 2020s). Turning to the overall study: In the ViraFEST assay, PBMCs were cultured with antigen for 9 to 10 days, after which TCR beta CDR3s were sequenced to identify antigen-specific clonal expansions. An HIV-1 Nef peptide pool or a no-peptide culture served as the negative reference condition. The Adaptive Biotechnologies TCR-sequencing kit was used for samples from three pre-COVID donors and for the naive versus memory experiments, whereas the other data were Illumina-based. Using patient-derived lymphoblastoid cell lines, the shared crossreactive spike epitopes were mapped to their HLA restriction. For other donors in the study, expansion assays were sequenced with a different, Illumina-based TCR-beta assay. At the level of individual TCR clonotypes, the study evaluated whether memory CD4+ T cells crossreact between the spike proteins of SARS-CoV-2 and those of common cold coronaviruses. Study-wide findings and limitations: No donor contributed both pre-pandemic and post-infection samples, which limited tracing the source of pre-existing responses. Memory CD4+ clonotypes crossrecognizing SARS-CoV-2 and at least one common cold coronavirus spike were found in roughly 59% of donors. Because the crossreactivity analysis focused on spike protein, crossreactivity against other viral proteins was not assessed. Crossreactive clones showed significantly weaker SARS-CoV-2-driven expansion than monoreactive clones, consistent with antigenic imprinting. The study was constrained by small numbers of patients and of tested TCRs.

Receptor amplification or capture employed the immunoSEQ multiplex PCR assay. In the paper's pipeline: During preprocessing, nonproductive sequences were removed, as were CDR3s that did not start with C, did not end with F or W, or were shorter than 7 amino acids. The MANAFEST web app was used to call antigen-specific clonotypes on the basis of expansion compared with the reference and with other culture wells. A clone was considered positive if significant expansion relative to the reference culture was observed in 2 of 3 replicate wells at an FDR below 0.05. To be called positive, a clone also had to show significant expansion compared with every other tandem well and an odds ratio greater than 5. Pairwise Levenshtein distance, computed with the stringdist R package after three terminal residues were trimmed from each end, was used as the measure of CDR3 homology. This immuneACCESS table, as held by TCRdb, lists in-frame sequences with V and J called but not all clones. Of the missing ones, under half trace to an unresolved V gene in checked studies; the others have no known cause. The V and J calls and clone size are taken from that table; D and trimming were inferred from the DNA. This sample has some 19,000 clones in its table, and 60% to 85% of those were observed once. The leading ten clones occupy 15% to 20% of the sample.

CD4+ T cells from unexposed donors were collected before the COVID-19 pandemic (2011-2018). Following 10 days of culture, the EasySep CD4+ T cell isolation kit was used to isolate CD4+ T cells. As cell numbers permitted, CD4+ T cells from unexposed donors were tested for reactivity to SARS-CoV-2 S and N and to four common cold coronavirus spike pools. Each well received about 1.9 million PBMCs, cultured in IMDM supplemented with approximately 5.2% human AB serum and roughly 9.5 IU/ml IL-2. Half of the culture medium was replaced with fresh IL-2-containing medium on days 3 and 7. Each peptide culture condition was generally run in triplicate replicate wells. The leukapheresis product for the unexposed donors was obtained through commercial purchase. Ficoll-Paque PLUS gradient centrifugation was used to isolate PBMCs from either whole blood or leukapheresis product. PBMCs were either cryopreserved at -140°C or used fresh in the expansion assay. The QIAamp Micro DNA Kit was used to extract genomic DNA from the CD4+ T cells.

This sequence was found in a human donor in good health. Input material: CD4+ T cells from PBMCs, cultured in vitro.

This receptor carries the CDR3 CASSGPNEKLFF. The sequenced DNA: TGTGCCAGCAGCGGACCGAACGAAAAACTGTTTTTT. The rearranged segments are TRBV7-8 and TRBJ1-4; the D gene cannot be named for sure. The CDR3 numbers 12 residues from cysteine through phenylalanine. CDR3 DNA is the only sequence kept; it has 36 bases, read in frame from the first base. From the germline V gene, CDR1 is SGHVS and CDR2 is FQNEAQ. V sheds 5 bases and J sheds 8 bases, leaving 9 bases between their ends.